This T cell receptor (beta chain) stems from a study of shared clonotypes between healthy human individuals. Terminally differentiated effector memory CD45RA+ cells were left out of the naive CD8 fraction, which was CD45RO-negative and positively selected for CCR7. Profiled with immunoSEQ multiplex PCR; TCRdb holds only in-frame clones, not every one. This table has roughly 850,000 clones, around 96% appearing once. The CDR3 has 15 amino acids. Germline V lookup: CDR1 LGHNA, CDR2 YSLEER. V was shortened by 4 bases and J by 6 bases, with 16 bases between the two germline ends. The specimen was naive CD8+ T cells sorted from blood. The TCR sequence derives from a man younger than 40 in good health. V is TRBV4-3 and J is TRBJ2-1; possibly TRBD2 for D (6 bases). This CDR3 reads CASSLLLASSNEQFF. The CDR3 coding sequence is TGCGCCAGCAGCCTGCTACTAGCATCGTCCAATGAGCAGTTCTTC.